This T cell receptor beta chain was observed in a study of CD8+CD57+ T cells in acquired aplastic anemia. It was genomic DNA that served as the template for profiling TCR beta VDJ and CDR3. TCRdb reprocessed the reads with MiXCR, giving one entry per CDR3 protein. This sample has roughly 180,000 distinct CDR3 sequences, with approximately 48% found just once. Patients chosen for sequencing had shown CD8+CD57+ cell expansion by flow cytometry. This TCR derives from a human donor with aplastic anemia. What was sequenced was sorted CD4+, CD8+, or CD8+CD57+ T cells (not recorded which) from PBMCs.

The CDR3 coding sequence is TGTGCCATCAGTGAGAGACAGAGCTCCTACGAGCAGTACTTC. Amino acids: CAISERQSSYEQYF. The genes are TRBV10-3 and TRBJ2-7, with D possibly matching TRBD1 (5 bases). V lost 2 bases, J lost 0 bases, and 8 bases lay in between. This CDR3 spans 14 amino acids. Germline V gene data show CDR1 as ENHRY and CDR2 as SYGVKD.